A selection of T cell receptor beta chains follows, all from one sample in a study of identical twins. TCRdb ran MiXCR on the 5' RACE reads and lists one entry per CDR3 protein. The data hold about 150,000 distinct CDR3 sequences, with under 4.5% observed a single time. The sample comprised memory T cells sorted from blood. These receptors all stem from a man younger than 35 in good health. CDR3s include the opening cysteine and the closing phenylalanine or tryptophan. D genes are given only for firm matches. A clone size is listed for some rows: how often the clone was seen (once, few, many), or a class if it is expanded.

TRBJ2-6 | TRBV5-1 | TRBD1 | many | TGCGCCAGCAGCCAAAAGACAGGGTCTGGGGCCAACGTCCTGACTTTC | CASSQKTGSGANVLTF
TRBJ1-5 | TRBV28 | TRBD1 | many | TGTGCCAGCAGTTCCCCGGGACAGGGTAGGAGCAATCAGCCCCAGCATTTT | CASSSPGQGRSNQPQHF
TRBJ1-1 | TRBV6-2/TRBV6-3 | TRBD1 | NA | TGTGCCAGCGAAGAAACAGGGGACACTGAAGCTTTCTTT | CASEETGDTEAFF
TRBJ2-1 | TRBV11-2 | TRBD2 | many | TGTGCCAGCAGCTTAGATCTAAGGGCTAGCGGTCAAAATGAGCAGTTCTTC | CASSLDLRASGQNEQFF
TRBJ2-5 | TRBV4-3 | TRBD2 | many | TGCGCCAGCAGCCGCGGACTAGAGGAGACCCAGTACTTC | CASSRGLEETQYF
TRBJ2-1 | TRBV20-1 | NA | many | TGCAGTGCTAATGATGAGCAGTTCTTC | CSANDEQFF
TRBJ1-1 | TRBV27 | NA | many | TGTGCCAGCAGTTTATCGTCAGCCGGTCGGACTGAAGCTTTCTTT | CASSLSSAGRTEAFF
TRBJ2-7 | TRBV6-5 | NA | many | TGTGCCAGCAGTTCACAGGGATACGAGCAGTACTTC | CASSSQGYEQYF
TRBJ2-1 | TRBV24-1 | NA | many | TGTGCCACCAGTGATTTGTATGGGGCGAGCTCCTACAATGAGCAGTTCTTC | CATSDLYGASSYNEQFF
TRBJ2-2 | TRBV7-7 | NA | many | TGTGCCAGCAGCCGATCAGCGAACACCGGGGAGCTGTTTTTT | CASSRSANTGELFF
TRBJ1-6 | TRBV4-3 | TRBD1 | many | TGCGCCAGCAGCCAAAAGGGGGACAGGGCTAATTCACCCCTCCACTTT | CASSQKGDRANSPLHF
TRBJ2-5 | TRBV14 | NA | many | TGTGCCAGCAGCCATTTTTCGGAGCTTCGGGAGACCCAGTACTTC | CASSHFSELRETQYF
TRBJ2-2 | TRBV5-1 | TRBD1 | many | TGCGCCAGCAGCATCGGGACAGGGGGCGGGACCGGGGAGCTGTTTTTT | CASSIGTGGGTGELFF
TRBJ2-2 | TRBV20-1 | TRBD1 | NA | TGCAGTGCCCTCAGACAGGGGAACGGGGAGCTGTTTTTT | CSALRQGNGELFF
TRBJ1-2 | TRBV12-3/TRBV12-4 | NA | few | TGTGCCAGCAGCCTCCATCAGGGAATGGAAGGCTACACCTTC | CASSLHQGMEGYTF
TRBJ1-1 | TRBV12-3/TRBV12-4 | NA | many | TGTGCCAGCAGTTTTCAGGTTAGTGGGAACACTGAAGCTTTCTTT | CASSFQVSGNTEAFF
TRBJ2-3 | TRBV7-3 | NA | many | TGTGCCAGCAGCTTAGGACCAGGCACAGATACGCAGTATTTT | CASSLGPGTDTQYF
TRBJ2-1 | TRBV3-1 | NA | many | TGTGCCAGCAGCCAAGGGTGGGGGCTTGAGCAGTTCTTC | CASSQGWGLEQFF
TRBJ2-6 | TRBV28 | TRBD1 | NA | TGTGCCAGCAGACCCGTCCAGGGGGACATCTACTCTGGGGCCAACGTCCTGACTTTC | CASRPVQGDIYSGANVLTF
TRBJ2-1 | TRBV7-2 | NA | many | TGTGCCAGCAGCCCCGATCCAGGAAAGGAGCAGTTCTTC | CASSPDPGKEQFF
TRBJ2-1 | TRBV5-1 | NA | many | TGCGCCAGCAGCTTGGGGAGTGGGTTGGATGAGCAGTTCTTC | CASSLGSGLDEQFF
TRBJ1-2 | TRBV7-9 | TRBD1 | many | TGTGCCAGCAGCTCCCTGACAGGGGTTAGCGGCTACACCTTC | CASSSLTGVSGYTF
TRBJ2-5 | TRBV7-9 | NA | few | TGTGCCAGCAGCTGGCGAGGGGCCACCCAGTACTTC | CASSWRGATQYF
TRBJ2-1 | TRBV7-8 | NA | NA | TGTGCCAGCAGCTTAGGGGTGGGACGGTTAGGCAATGAGCAGTTCTTC | CASSLGVGRLGNEQFF
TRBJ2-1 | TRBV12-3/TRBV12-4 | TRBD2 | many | TGTGCCAGCAGTTTGCCTAGCGGGAGTAGGAATGAGCAGTTCTTC | CASSLPSGSRNEQFF
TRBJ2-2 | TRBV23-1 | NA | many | TGCGCCAGCAGCGCTGTTTCCGCGAACACCGGGGAGCTGTTTTTT | CASSAVSANTGELFF
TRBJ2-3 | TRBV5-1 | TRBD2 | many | TGCGCCAGCTACGGGAGGACAGATACGCAGTATTTT | CASYGRTDTQYF
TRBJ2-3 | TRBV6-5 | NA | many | TGTGCCAGCAGTTACCGGCGGGGCACAGATACGCAGTATTTT | CASSYRRGTDTQYF
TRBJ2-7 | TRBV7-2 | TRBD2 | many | TGTGCCAGCAGCTCGGGACTAGCGGGAAGGTGGCAGTACTTC | CASSSGLAGRWQYF
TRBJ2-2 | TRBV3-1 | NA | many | TGTGCCAGCAGCCCATCAGCGAACACCGGGGAGCTGTTTTTT | CASSPSANTGELFF
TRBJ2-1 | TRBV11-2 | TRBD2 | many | TGTGCCAGCAACCCAGTCGGGACTACAAATGAGCAGTTCTTC | CASNPVGTTNEQFF
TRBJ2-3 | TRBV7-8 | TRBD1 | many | TGTGCCAGCAGCTCTAAAGGGACAGGGTACGATACGCAGTATTTT | CASSSKGTGYDTQYF
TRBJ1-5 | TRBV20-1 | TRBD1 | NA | TGCAGTGCTAGAGATACGGGACAGGGGTTTTATAGCAATCAGCCCCAGCATTTT | CSARDTGQGFYSNQPQHF
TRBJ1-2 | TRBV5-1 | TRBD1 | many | TGCGCCAGCAGCTCTGAGGGGGCTGTCTATGGCTACACCTTC | CASSSEGAVYGYTF
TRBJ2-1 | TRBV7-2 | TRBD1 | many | TGTGCCAGCAGCCCCCGGACAGGGGTTAGCTCCTACAATGAGCAGTTCTTC | CASSPRTGVSSYNEQFF
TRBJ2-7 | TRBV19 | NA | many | TGTGCCAGTAGTCCACGGATGGGCGAGCAGTACTTC | CASSPRMGEQYF
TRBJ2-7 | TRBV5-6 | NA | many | TGTGCCAGCAGCCTAGGGTGGGGCTCTACCCCCTACGAGCAGTACTTC | CASSLGWGSTPYEQYF
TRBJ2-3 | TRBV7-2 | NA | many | TGTGCCAGCAGCTTAATGGGTGAGATTAGTCAGTATTTT | CASSLMGEISQYF
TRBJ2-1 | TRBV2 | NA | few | TGTGCCAGCAGTGAAGATATCAATGAGCAGTTCTTC | CASSEDINEQFF
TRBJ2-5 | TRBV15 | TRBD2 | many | TGTGCCACCAGCAGGGGGACTAGCGGGAGGACGGGAGAGACCCAGTACTTC | CATSRGTSGRTGETQYF
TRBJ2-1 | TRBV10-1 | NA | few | TGCGCCAGCAGTGACGGGCAGGGCAATCCGTTCTTC | CASSDGQGNPFF
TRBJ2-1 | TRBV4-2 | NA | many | TGTGCCAGCAGCCAAGTCTCGGTCAATGAGCAGTTCTTC | CASSQVSVNEQFF
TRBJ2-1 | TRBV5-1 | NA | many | TGCGCCAGCAGCTTGGAGGGGGGAAGTTGGGATGAGCAGTTCTTC | CASSLEGGSWDEQFF
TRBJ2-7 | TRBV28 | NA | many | TGTGCCAGCACCCCCTGGACCCGCGGTTACGAGCAGTACTTC | CASTPWTRGYEQYF
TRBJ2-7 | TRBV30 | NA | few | TGTGCCTGGAGCCAAACAGGGTACGAGCAGTACTTC | CAWSQTGYEQYF
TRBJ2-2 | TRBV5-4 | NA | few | TGTGCCAGCAGCGGCGGGACTCCCAACACCGGGGAGCTGTTTTTT | CASSGGTPNTGELFF
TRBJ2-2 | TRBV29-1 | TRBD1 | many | TGCAGCGCAACCGACAGGGGGCCGAACACCGGGGAGCTGTTTTTT | CSATDRGPNTGELFF
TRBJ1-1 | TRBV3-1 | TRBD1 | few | TGTGCCAGCAGCCAAGATTCGGGCAGGGGGTGGGCTTTCTTT | CASSQDSGRGWAFF
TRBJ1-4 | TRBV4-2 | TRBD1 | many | TGTGCCAGCAGCCAAGATGGAGGACAGGGACGGGAAAAACTGTTTTTT | CASSQDGGQGREKLFF
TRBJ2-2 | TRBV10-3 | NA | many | TGTGCCATCGCTCCCACGGGGCAGGGCGACGGGGAGCTGTTTTTT | CAIAPTGQGDGELFF
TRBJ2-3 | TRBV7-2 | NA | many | TGTGCCAGCAGCTTAACCTATACAGATACGCAGTATTTT | CASSLTYTDTQYF
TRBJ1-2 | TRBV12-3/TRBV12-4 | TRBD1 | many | TGTGCCAGCAGTTTAGGGGGGGGACAGGGGGCTCCCTCCTATGGCTACACCTTC | CASSLGGGQGAPSYGYTF
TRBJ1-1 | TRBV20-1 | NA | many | TGCAGTGCTGGACTGGGGCAGATCACTGAAGCTTTCTTT | CSAGLGQITEAFF
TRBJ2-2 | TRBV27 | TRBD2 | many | TGTGCCACGAGCGGGAGGACGAACACCGGGGAGCTGTTTTTT | CATSGRTNTGELFF
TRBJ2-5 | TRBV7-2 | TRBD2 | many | TGTGCCAGCAGCTTAGCAGCCAGCGGGGGGCAAGAGACCCAGTACTTC | CASSLAASGGQETQYF
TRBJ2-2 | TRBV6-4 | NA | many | TGTGCCAGCAGCCCGGGAGCAGGCGGGGAGCTGTTTTTT | CASSPGAGGELFF